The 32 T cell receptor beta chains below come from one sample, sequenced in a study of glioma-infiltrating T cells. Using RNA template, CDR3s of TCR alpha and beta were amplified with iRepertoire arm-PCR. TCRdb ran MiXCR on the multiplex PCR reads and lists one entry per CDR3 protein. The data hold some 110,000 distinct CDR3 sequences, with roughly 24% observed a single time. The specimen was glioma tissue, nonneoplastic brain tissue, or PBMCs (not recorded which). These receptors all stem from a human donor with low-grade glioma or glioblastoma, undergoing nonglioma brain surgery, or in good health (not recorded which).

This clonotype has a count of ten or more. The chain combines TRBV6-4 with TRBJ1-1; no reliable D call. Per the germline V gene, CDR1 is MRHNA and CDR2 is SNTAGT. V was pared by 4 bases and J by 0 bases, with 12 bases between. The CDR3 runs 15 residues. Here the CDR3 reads CASSAGTMMNTEAFF. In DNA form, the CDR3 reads TGTGCCAGCAGTGCCGGCACTATGATGAACACTGAAGCTTTCTTT.

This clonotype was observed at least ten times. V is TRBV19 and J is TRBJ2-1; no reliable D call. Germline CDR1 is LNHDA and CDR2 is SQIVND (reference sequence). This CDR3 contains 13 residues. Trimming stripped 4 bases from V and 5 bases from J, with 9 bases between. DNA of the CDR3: TGTGCCAGTAGTACAGTCCCCCACAATGAGCAGTTCTTC. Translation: CASSTVPHNEQFF.

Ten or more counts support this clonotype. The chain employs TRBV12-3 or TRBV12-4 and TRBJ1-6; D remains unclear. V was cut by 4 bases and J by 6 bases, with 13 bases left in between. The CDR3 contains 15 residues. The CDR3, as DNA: TGTGCCAGCAGTTCCCTGCACGACTCTAATTCACCCCTCCACTTT. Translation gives CASSSLHDSNSPLHF.

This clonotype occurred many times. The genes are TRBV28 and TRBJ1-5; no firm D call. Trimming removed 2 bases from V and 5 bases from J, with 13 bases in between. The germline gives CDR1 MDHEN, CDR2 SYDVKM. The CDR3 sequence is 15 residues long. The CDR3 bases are TGTGCCAGCAGTTTAAACCGCGGTAGTTATCAGCCCCAGCATTTT. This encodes CASSLNRGSYQPQHF.

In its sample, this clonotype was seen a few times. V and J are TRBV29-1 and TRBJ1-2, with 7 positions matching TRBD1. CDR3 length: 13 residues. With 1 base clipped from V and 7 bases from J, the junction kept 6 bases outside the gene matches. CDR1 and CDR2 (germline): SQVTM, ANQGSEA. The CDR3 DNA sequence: TGCAGCGTTGAAGGCCAGGGGGTGAGTGGCTACACCTTC. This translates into CSVEGQGVSGYTF. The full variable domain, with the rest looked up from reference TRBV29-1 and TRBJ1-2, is SAVISQKPSRDICQRGTSLTIQCQVDSQVTMMFWYRQQPGQSLTLIATANQGSEATYESGFVIDKFPISRPNLTFSTLTVSNMSPEDSSIYLCSVEGQGVSGYTFGSGTRLTVV.

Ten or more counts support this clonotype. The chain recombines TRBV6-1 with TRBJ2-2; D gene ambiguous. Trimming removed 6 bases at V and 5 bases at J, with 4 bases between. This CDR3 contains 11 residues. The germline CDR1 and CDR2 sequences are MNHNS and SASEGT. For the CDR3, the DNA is TGTGCCAGCAGGAGAACCGGGGAGCTGTTTTTT. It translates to CASRRTGELFF.

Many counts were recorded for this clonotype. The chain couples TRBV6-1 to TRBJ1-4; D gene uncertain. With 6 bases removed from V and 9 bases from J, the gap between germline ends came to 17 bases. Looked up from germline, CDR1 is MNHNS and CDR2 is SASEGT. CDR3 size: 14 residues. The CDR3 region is CASRTGSPPQKLFF. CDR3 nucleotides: TGTGCCAGCAGGACGGGCTCCCCTCCGCAAAAACTGTTTTTT.

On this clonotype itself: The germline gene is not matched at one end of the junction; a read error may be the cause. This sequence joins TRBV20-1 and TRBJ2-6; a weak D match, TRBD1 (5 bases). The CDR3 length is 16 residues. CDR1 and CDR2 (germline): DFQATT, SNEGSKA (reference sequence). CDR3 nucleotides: TGCAGTGCTAGAGGGAGATTTAGCTCTGGGGCCAACGTCCTGGCTTTC. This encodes CSARGRFSSGANVLAF.

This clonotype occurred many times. The CDR3 region is CASSLGTNYGYTF. CDR3 nucleotides: TGTGCCAGCAGTTTAGGAACGAACTATGGCTACACCTTC. This chain uses TRBV28 with TRBJ1-2; D gene uncertain. From germline, CDR1 is MDHEN and CDR2 SYDVKM. V lost 2 bases to trimming and J lost 2 bases, with 6 bases between them. The CDR3 has 13 residues.

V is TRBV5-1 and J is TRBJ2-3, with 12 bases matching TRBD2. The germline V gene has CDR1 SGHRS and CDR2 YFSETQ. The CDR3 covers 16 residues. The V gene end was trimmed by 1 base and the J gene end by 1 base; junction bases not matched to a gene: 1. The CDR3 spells CASSLRLAGGTDTQYF. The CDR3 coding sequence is TGCGCCAGCAGCTTGCGACTAGCGGGAGGCACAGATACGCAGTATTTT.

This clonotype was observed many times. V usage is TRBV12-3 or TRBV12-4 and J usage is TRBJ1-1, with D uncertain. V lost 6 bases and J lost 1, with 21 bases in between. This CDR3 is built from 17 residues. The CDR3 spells CASSGIPLGVGNTEAFF. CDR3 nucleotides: TGTGCCAGCAGCGGGATCCCTTTAGGAGTGGGGAACACTGAAGCTTTCTTT.

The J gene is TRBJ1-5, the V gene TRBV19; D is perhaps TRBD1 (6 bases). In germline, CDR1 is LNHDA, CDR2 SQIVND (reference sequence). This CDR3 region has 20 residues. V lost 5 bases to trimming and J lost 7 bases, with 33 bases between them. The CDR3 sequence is CASSLELAGPGHNGIQPQHF. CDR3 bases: TGTGCCAGTAGTCTTGAATTGGCCGGACCGGGACACAATGGGATCCAGCCCCAGCATTTT.

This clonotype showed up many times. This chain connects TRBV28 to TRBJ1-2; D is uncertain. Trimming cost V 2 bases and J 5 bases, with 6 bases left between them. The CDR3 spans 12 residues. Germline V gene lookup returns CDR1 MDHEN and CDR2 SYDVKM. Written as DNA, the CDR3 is TGTGCCAGCAGTTTAGGGGATTATGGCTACACCTTC. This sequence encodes CASSLGDYGYTF.

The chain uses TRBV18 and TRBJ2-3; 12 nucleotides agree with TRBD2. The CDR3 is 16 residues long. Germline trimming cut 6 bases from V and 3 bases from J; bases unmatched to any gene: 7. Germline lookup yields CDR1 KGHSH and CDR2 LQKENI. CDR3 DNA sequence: TGTGCCAGCTCCCTCACCGGGACTAGCGGGACAGATACGCAGTATTTT. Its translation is CASSLTGTSGTDTQYF. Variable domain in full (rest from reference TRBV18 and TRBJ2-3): NAGVMQNPRHLVRRRGQEARLRCSPMKGHSHVYWYRQLPEEGLKFMVYLQKENIIDESGMPKERFSAEFPKEGPSILRIQQVVRGDSAAYFCASSLTGTSGTDTQYFGPGTRLTVL.

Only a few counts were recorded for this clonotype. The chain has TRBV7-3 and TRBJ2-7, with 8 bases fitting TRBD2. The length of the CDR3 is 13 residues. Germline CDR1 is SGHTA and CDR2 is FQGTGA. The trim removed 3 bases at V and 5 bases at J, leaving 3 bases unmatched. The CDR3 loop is CASSFGAGDEQYF. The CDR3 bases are TGTGCCAGCAGCTTCGGAGCGGGGGACGAGCAGTACTTC.

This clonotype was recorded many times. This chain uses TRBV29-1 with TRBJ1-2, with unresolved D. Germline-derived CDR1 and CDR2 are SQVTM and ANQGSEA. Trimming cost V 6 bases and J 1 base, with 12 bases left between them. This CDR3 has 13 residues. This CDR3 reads CSVTGEDNYGYTF. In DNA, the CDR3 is TGCAGCGTCACTGGGGAGGATAACTATGGCTACACCTTC.

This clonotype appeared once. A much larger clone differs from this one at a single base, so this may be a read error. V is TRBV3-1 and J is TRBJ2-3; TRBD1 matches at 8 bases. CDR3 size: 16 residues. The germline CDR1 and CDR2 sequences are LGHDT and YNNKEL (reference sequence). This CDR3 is CASSQDRGRGTDTRYF. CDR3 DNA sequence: TGTGCCAGCAGCCAAGACAGGGGGCGCGGCACAGATACGCGGTATTTT.

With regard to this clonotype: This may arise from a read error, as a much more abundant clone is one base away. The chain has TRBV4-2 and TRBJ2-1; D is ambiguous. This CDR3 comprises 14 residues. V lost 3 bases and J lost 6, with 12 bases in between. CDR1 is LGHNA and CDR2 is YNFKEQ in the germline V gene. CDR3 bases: TGTGCCAGCAGCCAGCCCCAGGCGGTCAATGAGCAGTTCTTC. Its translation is CASSQPQAVNEQFF.

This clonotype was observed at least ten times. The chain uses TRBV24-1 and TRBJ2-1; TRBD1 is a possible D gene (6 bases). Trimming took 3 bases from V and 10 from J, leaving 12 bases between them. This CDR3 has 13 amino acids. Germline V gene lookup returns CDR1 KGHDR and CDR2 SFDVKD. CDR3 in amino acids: CATSDNPGQEQFF. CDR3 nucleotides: TGTGCCACCAGTGATAATCCGGGACAAGAGCAGTTCTTC.

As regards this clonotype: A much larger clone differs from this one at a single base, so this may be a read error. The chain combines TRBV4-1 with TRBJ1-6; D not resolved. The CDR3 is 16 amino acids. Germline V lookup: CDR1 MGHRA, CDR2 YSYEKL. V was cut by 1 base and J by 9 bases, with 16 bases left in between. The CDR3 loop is CASSQAPVRKASPLHF. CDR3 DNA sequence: TGCGCCAGCAGCCAAGCCCCCGTGCGGAAGGCTTCACCCCTCCACTTT.

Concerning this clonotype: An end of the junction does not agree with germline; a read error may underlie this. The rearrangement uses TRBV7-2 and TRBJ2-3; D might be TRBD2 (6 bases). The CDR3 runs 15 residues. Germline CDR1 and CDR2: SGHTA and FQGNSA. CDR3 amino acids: CASSQWDSVTDTRYF. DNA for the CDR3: TGTGCCAGCAGTCAATGGGACTCGGTCACAGATACGCGGTATTTC. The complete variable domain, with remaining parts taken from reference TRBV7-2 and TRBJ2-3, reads GAGVSQSPSNKVTEKGKDVELRCDPISGHTALYWYRQSLGQGLEFLIYFQGNSAPDKSGLPSDRFSAERTGGSVSTLTIQRTQQEDSAVYLCASSQWDSVTDTRYFGPGTRLTVL.

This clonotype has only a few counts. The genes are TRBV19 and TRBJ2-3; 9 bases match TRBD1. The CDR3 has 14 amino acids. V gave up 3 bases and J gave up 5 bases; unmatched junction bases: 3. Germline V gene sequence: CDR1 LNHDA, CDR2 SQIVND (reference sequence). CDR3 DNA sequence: TGTGCCAGTAGTATGGGACAGGGAGGAGATACGCAGTATTTT. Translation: CASSMGQGGDTQYF.

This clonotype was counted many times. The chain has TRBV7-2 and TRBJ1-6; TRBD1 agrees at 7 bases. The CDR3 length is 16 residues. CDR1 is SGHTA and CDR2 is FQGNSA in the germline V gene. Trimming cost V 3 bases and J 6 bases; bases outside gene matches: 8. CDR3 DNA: TGTGCCAGCAGCTTCTCCGGGACAGCAAGTAATTCACCCCTCCACTTT. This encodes CASSFSGTASNSPLHF.

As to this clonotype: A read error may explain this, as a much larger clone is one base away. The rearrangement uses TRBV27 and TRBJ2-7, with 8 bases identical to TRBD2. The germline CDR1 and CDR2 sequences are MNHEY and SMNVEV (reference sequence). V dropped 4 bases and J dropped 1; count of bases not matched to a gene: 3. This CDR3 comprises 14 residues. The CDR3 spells CASSSRLASYEQYF. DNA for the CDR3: TGTGCCAGCAGTTCAAGACTAGCGTCCTACGAGCAGTACTTC.

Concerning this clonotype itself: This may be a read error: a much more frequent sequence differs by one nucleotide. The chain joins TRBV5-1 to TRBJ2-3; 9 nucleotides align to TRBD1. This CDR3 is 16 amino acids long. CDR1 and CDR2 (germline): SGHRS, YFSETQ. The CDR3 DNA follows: TGCGTCAGCAGCTTGCGAGGACAGGGGTCCACAGATACGCAGTATTTT. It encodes CVSSLRGQGSTDTQYF.

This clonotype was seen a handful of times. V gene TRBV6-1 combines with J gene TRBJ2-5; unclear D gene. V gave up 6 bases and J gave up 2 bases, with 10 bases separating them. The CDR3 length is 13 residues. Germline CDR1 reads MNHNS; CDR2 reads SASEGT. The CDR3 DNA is TGTGCCAGCAGAAACCGTCTACAAGAGACCCAGTACTTC. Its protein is CASRNRLQETQYF.

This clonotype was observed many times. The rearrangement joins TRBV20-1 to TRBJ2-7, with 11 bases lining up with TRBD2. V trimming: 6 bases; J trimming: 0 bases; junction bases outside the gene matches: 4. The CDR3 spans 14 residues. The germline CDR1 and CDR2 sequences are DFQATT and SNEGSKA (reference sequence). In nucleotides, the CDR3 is TGCAGTGCGACCGGACTAGCGGGCTCCTACGAGCAGTACTTC. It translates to CSATGLAGSYEQYF.

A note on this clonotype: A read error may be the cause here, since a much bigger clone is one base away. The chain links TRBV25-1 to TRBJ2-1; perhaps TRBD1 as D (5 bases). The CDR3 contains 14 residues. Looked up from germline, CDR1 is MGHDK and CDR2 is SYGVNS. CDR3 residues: CAGSPQATYNEQFF. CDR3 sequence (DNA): TGTGCCGGCAGTCCACAGGCCACCTACAATGAGCAGTTCTTC.

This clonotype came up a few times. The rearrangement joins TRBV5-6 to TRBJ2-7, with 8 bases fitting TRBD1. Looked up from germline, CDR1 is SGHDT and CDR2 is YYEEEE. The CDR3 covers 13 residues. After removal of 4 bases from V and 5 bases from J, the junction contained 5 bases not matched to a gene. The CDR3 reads CASSRTGMDEQYF. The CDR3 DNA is TGTGCCAGCAGCCGGACAGGGATGGACGAGCAGTACTTC.

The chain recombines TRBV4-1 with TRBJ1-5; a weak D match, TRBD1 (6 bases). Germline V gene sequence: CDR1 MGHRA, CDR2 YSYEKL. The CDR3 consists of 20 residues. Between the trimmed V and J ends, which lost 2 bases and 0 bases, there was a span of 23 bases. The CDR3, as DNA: TGCGCCAGCAGCCAATATTCCCCCTGGACAGCATCTAATAGCAATCAGCCCCAGCATTTT. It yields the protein CASSQYSPWTASNSNQPQHF.

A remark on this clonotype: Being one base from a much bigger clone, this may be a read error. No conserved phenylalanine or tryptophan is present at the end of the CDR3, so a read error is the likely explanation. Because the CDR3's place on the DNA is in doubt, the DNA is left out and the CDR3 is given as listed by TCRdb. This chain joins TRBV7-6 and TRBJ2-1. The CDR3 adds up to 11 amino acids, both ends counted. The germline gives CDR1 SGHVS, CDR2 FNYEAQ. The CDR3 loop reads CASSLGDEGFL.

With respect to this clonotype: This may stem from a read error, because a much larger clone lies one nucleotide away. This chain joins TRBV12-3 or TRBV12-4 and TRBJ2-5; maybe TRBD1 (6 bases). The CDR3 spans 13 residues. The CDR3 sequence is CARSSDRQETQYF. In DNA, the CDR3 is TGTGCCAGGAGTTCCGACAGGCAAGAGACCCAGTACTTC.